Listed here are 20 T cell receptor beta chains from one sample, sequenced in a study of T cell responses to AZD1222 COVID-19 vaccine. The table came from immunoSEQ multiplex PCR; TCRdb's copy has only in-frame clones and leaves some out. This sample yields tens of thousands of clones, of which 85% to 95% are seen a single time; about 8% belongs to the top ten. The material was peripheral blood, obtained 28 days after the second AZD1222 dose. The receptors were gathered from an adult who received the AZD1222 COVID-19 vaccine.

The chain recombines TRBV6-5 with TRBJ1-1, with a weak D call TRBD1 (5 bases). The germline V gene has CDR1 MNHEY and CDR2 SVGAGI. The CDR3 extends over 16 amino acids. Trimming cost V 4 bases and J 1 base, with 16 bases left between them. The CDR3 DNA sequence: TGTGCCAGCAGTTGGCGACCCGGCCAGGGGAACACTGAAGCTTTCTTT. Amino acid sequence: CASSWRPGQGNTEAFF.

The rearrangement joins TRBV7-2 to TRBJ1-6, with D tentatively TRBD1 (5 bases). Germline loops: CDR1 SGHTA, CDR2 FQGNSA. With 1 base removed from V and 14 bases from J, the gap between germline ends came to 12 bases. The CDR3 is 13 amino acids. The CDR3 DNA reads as TGTGCCAGCAGCTTAGGACAGTCCGGCTCCCTCCACTTT. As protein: CASSLGQSGSLHF.

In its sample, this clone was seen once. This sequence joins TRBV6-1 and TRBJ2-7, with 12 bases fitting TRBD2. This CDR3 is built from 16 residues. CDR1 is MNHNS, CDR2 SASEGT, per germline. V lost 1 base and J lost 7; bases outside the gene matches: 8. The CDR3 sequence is CASSEEWGLAGVEQYF. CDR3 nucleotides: TGTGCCAGCAGTGAAGAATGGGGACTAGCGGGCGTAGAGCAGTACTTC.

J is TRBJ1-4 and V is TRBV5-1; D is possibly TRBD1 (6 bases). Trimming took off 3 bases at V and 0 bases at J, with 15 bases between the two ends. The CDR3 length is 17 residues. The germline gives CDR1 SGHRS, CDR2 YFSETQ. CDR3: CASSSSGHHATNEKLFF. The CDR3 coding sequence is TGCGCCAGCAGCTCCTCGGGACACCATGCAACTAATGAAAAACTGTTTTTT. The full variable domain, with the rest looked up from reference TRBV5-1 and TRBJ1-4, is KAGVTQTPRYLIKTRGQQVTLSCSPISGHRSVSWYQQTPGQGLQFLFEYFSETQRNKGNFPGRFSGRQFSNSRSEMNVSTLELGDSALYLCASSSSGHHATNEKLFFGSGTQLSVL.

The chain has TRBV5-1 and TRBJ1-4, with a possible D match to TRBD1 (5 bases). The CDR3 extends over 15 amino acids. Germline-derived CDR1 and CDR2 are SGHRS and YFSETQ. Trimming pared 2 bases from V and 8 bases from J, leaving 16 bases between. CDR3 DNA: TGCGCCAGCAGCTTTCGGGGGGACGGATACGAAAAACTGTTTTTT. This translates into CASSFRGDGYEKLFF.

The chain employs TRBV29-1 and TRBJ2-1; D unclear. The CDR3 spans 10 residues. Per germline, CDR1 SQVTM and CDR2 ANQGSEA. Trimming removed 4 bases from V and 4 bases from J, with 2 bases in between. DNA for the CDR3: TGCAGCGTTGTATACAATGAGCAGTTCTTC. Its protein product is CSVVYNEQFF.

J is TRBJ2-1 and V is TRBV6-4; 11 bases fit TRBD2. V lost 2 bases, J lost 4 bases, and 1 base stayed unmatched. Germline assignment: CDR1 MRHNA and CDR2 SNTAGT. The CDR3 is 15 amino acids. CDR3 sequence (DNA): TGTGCCAGCAGTGACGGGACTAGCGGTTACAATGAGCAGTTCTTC. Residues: CASSDGTSGYNEQFF.

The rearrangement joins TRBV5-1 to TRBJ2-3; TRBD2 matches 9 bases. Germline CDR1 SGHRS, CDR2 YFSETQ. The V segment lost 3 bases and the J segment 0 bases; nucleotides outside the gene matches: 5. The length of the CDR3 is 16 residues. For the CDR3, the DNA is TGCGCCAGCAGCTCCTCACTAGCGGGCAGCACAGATACGCAGTATTTT. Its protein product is CASSSSLAGSTDTQYF.

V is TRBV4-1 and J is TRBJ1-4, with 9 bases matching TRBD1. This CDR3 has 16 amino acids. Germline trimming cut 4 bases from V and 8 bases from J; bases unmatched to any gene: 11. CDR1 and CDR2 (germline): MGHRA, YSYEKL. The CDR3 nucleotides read TGCGCCAGCAGCCTCAAGTCCGGGACAGGGTCCGAAAAACTGTTTTTT. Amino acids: CASSLKSGTGSEKLFF.

CDR3 region: CASMERGSYEQYF. DNA of the CDR3: TGTGCCAGCATGGAGCGGGGGTCCTACGAGCAGTACTTC. The chain couples TRBV27 to TRBJ2-7; 8 nucleotides align to TRBD2. The CDR3 is 13 residues long. The J segment lost 1 base and the V segment lost 7 bases, leaving 3 bases of the junction unmatched. Germline V gene data show CDR1 as MNHEY and CDR2 as SMNVEV (reference sequence).

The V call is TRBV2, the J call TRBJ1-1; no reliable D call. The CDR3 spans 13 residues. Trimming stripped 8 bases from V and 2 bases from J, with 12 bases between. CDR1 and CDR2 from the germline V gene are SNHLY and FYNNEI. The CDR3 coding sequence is TGTGCCAGCCATGGACGGGGAAACACTGAAGCTTTCTTT. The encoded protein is CASHGRGNTEAFF.

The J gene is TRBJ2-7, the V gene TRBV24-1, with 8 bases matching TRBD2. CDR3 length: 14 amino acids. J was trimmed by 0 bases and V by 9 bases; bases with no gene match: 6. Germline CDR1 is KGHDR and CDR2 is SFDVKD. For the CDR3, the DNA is TGTGCCACCGCGGGGGGAAGAGGCTCCTACGAGCAGTACTTC. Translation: CATAGGRGSYEQYF.

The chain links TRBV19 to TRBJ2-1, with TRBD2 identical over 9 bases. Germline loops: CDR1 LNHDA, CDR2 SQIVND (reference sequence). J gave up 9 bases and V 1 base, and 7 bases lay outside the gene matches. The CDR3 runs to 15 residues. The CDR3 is CASSIGLAGSGEQFF. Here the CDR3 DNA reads TGTGCCAGTAGTATAGGCCTAGCGGGAAGCGGTGAGCAGTTCTTC. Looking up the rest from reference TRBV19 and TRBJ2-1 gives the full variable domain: DGGITQSPKYLFRKEGQNVTLSCEQNLNHDAMYWYRQDPGQGLRLIYYSQIVNDFQKGDIAEGYSVSREKKESFPLTVTSAQKNPTAFYLCASSIGLAGSGEQFFGPGTRLTVL.

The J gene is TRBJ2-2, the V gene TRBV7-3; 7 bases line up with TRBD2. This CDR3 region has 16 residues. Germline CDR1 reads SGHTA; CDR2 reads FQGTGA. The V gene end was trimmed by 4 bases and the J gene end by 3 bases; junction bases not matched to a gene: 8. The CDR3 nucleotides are TGTGCCAGCAGCTGGGCCCCGGCGGGGGACACCGGGGAGCTGTTTTTT. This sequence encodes CASSWAPAGDTGELFF.

CDR3 nucleotides: TGCGCCAGCAGCTTAGAGGGATTCACTGAAGCTTTCTTT. Translation: CASSLEGFTEAFF. The V gene is TRBV5-1, the J gene TRBJ1-1, with D unclear. Trimming stripped 2 bases from V and 4 bases from J, with 9 bases between. Germline lookup yields CDR1 SGHRS and CDR2 YFSETQ. The CDR3 is 13 residues long.

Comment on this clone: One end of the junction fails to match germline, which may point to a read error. CDR3 residues: CASRLSLGGNTEAFF. CDR3 in DNA: TGTGCCAGCAGGTTATCCCTCGGGGGCAACACTGAAGCTTTCTTT. The chain employs TRBV28 and TRBJ1-1; TRBD1 might be the D (6 bases). This CDR3 is built from 15 residues. Germline-derived CDR1 and CDR2 are MDHEN and SYDVKM. Together with reference TRBV28 and TRBJ1-1, the CDR3 gives the full variable domain: DVKVTQSSRYLVKRTGEKVFLECVQDMDHENMFWYRQDPGLGLRLIYFSYDVKMKEKGDIPEGYSVSREKKERFSLILESASTNQTSMYLCASRLSLGGNTEAFFGQGTRLTVV.

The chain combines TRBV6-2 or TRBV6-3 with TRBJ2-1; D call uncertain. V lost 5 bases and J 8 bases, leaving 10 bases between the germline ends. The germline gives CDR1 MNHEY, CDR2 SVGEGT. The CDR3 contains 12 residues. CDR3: CASSPVGHEQFF. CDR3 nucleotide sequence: TGTGCCAGCAGTCCCGTCGGCCATGAGCAGTTCTTC.

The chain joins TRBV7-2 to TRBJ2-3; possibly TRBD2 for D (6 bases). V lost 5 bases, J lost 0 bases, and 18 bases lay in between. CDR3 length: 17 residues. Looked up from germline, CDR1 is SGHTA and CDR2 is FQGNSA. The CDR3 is CASSPPGTGLSTDTQYF. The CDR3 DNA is TGTGCCAGCAGCCCGCCTGGAACGGGACTTAGCACAGATACGCAGTATTTT.

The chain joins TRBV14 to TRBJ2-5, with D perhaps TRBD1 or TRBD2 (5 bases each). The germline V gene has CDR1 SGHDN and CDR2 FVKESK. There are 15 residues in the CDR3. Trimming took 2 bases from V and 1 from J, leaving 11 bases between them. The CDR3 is CASSQLMGPQETQYF. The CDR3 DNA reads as TGTGCCAGCAGCCAACTGATGGGACCCCAAGAGACCCAGTACTTC. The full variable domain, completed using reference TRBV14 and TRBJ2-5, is EAGVTQFPSHSVIEKGQTVTLRCDPISGHDNLYWYRRVMGKEIKFLLHFVKESKQDESGMPNNRFLAERTGGTYSTLKVQPAELEDSGVYFCASSQLMGPQETQYFGPGTRLLVL.

CDR3 residues: CASSVGGRAGSTDTQYF. The CDR3 bases are TGTGCCAGCAGCGTAGGCGGGAGGGCCGGTAGCACAGATACGCAGTATTTT. This chain connects TRBV9 to TRBJ2-3; 9 bases line up with TRBD2. J was trimmed by 0 bases and V by 0 bases; bases with no gene match: 5. The V gene's germline CDR1 is SGDLS and CDR2 YYNGEE. CDR3 length: 17 residues.